The next 15 T cell receptor beta chains were all read from a single sample in a study of shared clonotypes between healthy human individuals. Naive CD8 populations comprised CD45RO-negative cells positively selected for CCR7, excluding terminally differentiated effector memory CD45RA+ cells. TCRdb's copy holds only in-frame clones and misses some; the assay was immunoSEQ multiplex PCR. Found here are some 2,100,000 clones, 85% to 95% of them singletons; the top ten hold under 2%. The sequenced sample was naive CD8+ T cells from PBMCs. The receptor set was obtained from a man in his late teens or twenties in good health. Some clones in this sample may be carry-over from other donors' samples.

The chain links TRBV7-9 to TRBJ2-7; 7 nucleotides align to TRBD1. Germline CDR1 SEHNR, CDR2 FQNEAQ (reference sequence). V gave up 5 bases and J gave up 4 bases; unmatched junction bases: 11. This CDR3 has 15 residues. The CDR3 reads CASSPRYRGLYEQYF. In DNA, the CDR3 is TGTGCCAGCAGCCCCCGGTACAGGGGCTTATACGAGCAGTACTTC.

The genes are TRBV29-1 and TRBJ2-5; TRBD1 is a possible D gene (6 bases). The last part of the DNA fits TRBJ2-7 better; the J call may be wrong. CDR1 and CDR2 (germline): SQVTM, ANQGSEA. The CDR3 is 13 residues long. CDR3 in amino acids: CSVVGGSTYEQYF. The CDR3 DNA is TGCAGCGTTGTTGGGGGCAGCACCTACGAGCAGTACTTC.

This rearrangement joins TRBV4-3 to TRBJ2-1; 7 bases line up with TRBD2. Germline CDR1 LGHNA, CDR2 YSLEER. The length of the CDR3 is 18 residues. With 0 bases clipped from V and 4 bases from J, the junction kept 12 bases outside the gene matches. CDR3 protein: CASSQDPLSTGGYNEQFF. The CDR3 region has the DNA TGCGCCAGCAGCCAAGATCCCCTCAGTACGGGGGGATACAATGAGCAGTTCTTC.

The V call is TRBV19, the J call TRBJ2-1, with D possibly matching TRBD2 (6 bases). The germline CDR1 and CDR2 sequences are LNHDA and SQIVND (reference sequence). Trimming pared 10 bases from V and 0 bases from J, leaving 19 bases between. This CDR3 is 16 amino acids long. CDR3 sequence (DNA): TGTGCCACCTGGAGCCCAGTCGGGAGCTCCTACAATGAGCAGTTCTTC. This sequence encodes CATWSPVGSSYNEQFF.

This chain uses TRBV9 with TRBJ2-5; 10 bases are a match to TRBD1. The CDR3 covers 15 residues. The J segment lost 7 bases and the V segment lost 4 bases, leaving 10 bases of the junction unmatched. Germline V CDR1 and CDR2: SGDLS, YYNGEE. In nucleotides, the CDR3 is TGTGCCAGCAGCCCTGGACAGGGGGTTTTAGGGACCCAGTACTTC. The encoded protein is CASSPGQGVLGTQYF.

This chain joins TRBV29-1 and TRBJ2-7; D gene ambiguous. V lost 3 bases, J lost 3 bases, and 21 bases lay in between. This CDR3 comprises 16 residues. Germline assignment: CDR1 SQVTM and CDR2 ANQGSEA. CDR3 loop: CSVESPSGKSLYEQYF. Written as DNA, the CDR3 is TGCAGCGTTGAGTCACCCTCGGGTAAGAGCCTCTACGAGCAGTACTTC.

A note on this clone: Other DNA sequences in the sample encode the same CDR3. The chain has TRBV27 and TRBJ2-7; 8 bases are shared with TRBD2. CDR1 is MNHEY and CDR2 is SMNVEV in the germline V gene (reference sequence). J gave up 1 base and V 2 bases, and 4 bases lay outside the gene matches. This CDR3 has 15 residues. The CDR3 DNA follows: TGTGCCAGCAGTTTAGGGGTAGCGGGGTCCTACGAGCAGTACTTC. It specifies CASSLGVAGSYEQYF.

V usage is TRBV19 and J usage is TRBJ1-2; D unresolved. The CDR3 covers 15 residues. In germline, CDR1 is LNHDA, CDR2 SQIVND (reference sequence). V lost 3 bases and J 1 base, leaving 12 bases between the germline ends. The CDR3 here is CASSISAMVNYGYTF. CDR3 DNA: TGTGCCAGTAGTATTTCTGCGATGGTTAACTATGGCTACACCTTC.

This sequence joins TRBV7-2 and TRBJ2-5, with TRBD1 matching 9 bases. This CDR3 comprises 13 residues. Germline V gene data show CDR1 as SGHTA and CDR2 as FQGNSA. V dropped 5 bases and J dropped 5; count of bases not matched to a gene: 3. This CDR3 is CASSLTGGETQYF. The CDR3 DNA sequence: TGTGCCAGCAGCCTGACAGGGGGGGAGACCCAGTACTTC.

J is TRBJ1-1 and V is TRBV5-8; 7 nucleotides line up with TRBD1. Germline V gene sequence: CDR1 SGHTS, CDR2 YDEGEE. This CDR3 is built from 18 residues. The ends lost 3 bases at V and 5 bases at J; junction bases unmatched: 19. The CDR3 here is CASSYRQGEIRGGTEAFF. The DNA for the CDR3 is TGTGCCAGCAGCTACCGACAGGGTGAAATAAGAGGGGGTACTGAAGCTTTCTTT.

This chain links TRBV4-2 with TRBJ2-7; TRBD2 might be the D (6 bases). Germline assignment: CDR1 LGHNA and CDR2 YNFKEQ. Trimming took off 0 bases at V and 4 bases at J, with 13 bases between the two ends. The CDR3 is 15 residues long. The CDR3 region is CASSQDAGPLYEQYF. The CDR3 DNA is TGTGCCAGCAGCCAAGATGCGGGACCATTATACGAGCAGTACTTC.

This chain connects TRBV4-1 to TRBJ2-5; 7 bases fit TRBD1. The V and J ends lost 3 bases and 1 base, in that order; junction bases with no gene match: 8. Germline CDR1 MGHRA, CDR2 YSYEKL. This CDR3 is built from 16 residues. The CDR3 reads CASSQGIYRGQETQYF. In nucleotides, the CDR3 is TGCGCCAGCAGCCAGGGTATTTACAGGGGCCAAGAGACCCAGTACTTC.

In this sample, this clone turned up once. The rearrangement uses TRBV11-2 and TRBJ2-7; TRBD2 matches at 9 bases. CDR3 length: 13 residues. Unmatched junction bases numbered 7, after V lost 7 bases and J lost 6 bases. Germline-derived CDR1 and CDR2 are SGHAT and FQNNGV. CDR3 region: CASIPREGGEQYF. The CDR3 bases are TGTGCCAGCATCCCGCGGGAGGGCGGCGAGCAGTACTTC.

This chain uses TRBV29-1 with TRBJ1-2, with 7 bases aligning to TRBD1. CDR1 and CDR2 (germline): SQVTM, ANQGSEA. CDR3 length: 13 amino acids. The trim removed 5 bases at V and 4 bases at J, leaving 7 bases unmatched. The CDR3 DNA reads TGCAGCGTTAGTACCGGGACAGTCTATGGCTACACCTTC. Its protein is CSVSTGTVYGYTF.

Turning to this clone: Other DNA sequences from this sample encode an identical CDR3 as well. V and J are TRBV18 and TRBJ1-5; D uncertain. The CDR3 extends over 12 amino acids. The V end lost 2 bases, the J end lost 5 bases, and 4 bases lay between the germline ends. Germline CDR1 is KGHSH and CDR2 is LQKENI. CDR3 sequence reads: CASSPGDQPQHF. DNA of the CDR3: TGTGCCAGCTCACCAGGCGATCAGCCCCAGCATTTT.